This T cell receptor (beta chain) appears in the sequencing data of a study of cytomegalovirus exposure and HLA in healthy donors. Study information: Among the approximately 400 genotyped donors, approximately 80% were placed in the Caucasian-associated ancestry cluster. Study-level points and caveats: In an earlier analysis, most TCR beta V segments were productive about 87% or about 30% of the time. The analysis excluded some indistinguishable V segments, including TRBV6-2 and TRBV6-3.

The CDR3 loop spans 15 amino acids. CDR1 SGDLS and CDR2 YYNGEE come from the germline V gene. The V and J ends lost 2 bases and 4 bases respectively, with 16 bases between them. As concerns this clone: Its antigen is as yet unknown.

13 Jbeta primers and 60 Vbeta primers were used for the PCR. Profiled with immunoSEQ multiplex PCR; TCRdb holds only in-frame clones, not every one. Of under 150,000 clones in the sample, about 82% were seen once. Sequenced: PBMCs. The rearrangement uses TRBV9 and TRBJ2-7; perhaps TRBD2 as D (5 bases). The TCR originated in a boy aged 5 to 17 in good health and CMV-seronegative. The CDR3 region is CASSVDWRPQYEQYF. In nucleotides, the CDR3 is TGTGCCAGCAGCGTCGACTGGAGGCCCCAATACGAGCAGTACTTC.